This T cell receptor (beta chain) was identified during a study of shared clonotypes between healthy human individuals. Whole-study results and caveats: Generation probabilities of non-shared clonotypes were lower (relative to those shared by all four donors).

The V and J ends lost 4 bases and 2 bases, in that order; junction bases with no gene match: 4. From germline, CDR1 is SGHVS and CDR2 FNYEAQ. This CDR3 is built from 14 residues. Comment on this clone: No antigen is known for it.

Profiled with immunoSEQ multiplex PCR; TCRdb holds only in-frame clones, not every one. Found here are roughly 2,300,000 clones, about 90% of them singletons; the top ten hold around 0.4%. The chain couples TRBV7-6 to TRBJ2-5; the match to TRBD1 covers 7 bases. The receptor was isolated from a man aged 18 to 35 in good health. Some clones in this sample may be carry-over from other donors' samples. Sample: naive CD4+ T cells from PBMCs. Subset specified: CD45RA+ positively selected. In DNA form, the CDR3 reads TGTGCCAGCAGCTCCCGGGACAGACAAGAGACCCAGTACTTC. This translates into CASSSRDRQETQYF.